This TCR beta chain emerged from a study of blood T cell repertoires in COVID-19. In the study overall: Sample material is recorded as cDNA or gDNA derived from T cells, B-cell-depleted T cells, or PBMCs.

The V end lost 2 bases, the J end lost 6 bases, and 16 bases lay between the germline ends. This CDR3 contains 16 residues. Germline-derived CDR1 and CDR2 are SNHLY and FYNNEI. Original methodology: Quantification of nucleated cells was approximated via reference gene primer amplification. Sequenced by immunoSEQ multiplex PCR; TCRdb stores in-frame clones only, minus some. The V and J calls and clone size were taken over from that table, and D and trimming were inferred from the DNA. The sample lists over 85,000 clones; 82% were seen once. The gene calls are TRBV2 and TRBJ2-2, with D unclear. The sequence derives from a woman in her sixties or seventies with acute or convalescent COVID-19. What was sequenced was peripheral blood. This chain's CDR3 is CASSESARRVPGELFF. The CDR3 nucleotides read TGTGCCAGCAGTGAATCTGCCAGACGGGTCCCCGGGGAGCTGTTTTTT.